One sample yielded the 17 T cell receptor beta chains listed below, sequenced in a study of beta chain features in type 1 diabetes. Broader study findings: When Type 1 diabetes patients were examined, their TCRB CDR3s proved moderately but significantly shorter in all four CD4+ subsets.

Expressed TCRB transcripts were sequenced, since all the RNA that had been isolated was reverse transcribed. This table comes from immunoSEQ multiplex PCR, and its TCRdb copy is limited to in-frame clones, with some not included. The top ten clones hold 0.09% to 0.15% of a sample with around 690,000 clones, roughly an eighth of them seen once. These TCRs are of unknown antigen specificity. Sequences were obtained from naive CD4+ T cells from blood. All receptors derive from a man aged 25-40 years with type 1 diabetes.

The rearrangement uses TRBV20-1 and TRBJ1-2; the D is unclear. Germline V gives CDR1 DFQATT, CDR2 SNEGSKA (reference sequence). The CDR3 is made up of 10 amino acids. Trimming took off 6 bases at V and 7 bases at J, with 9 bases between the two ends. CDR3 in amino acids: CSAVGGGYTF. The CDR3, as DNA: TGCAGTGCCGTAGGCGGTGGCTACACCTTC.

A few counts support this clone. The chain has TRBV28 and TRBJ1-5, with 7 bases aligning to TRBD1. This CDR3 is 13 amino acids long. Germline lookup yields CDR1 MDHEN and CDR2 SYDVKM. V shed 5 bases, J shed 6 bases, and the junction held 4 bases outside the gene matches. CDR3 loop: CASSRDSGQPQHF. CDR3 nucleotides: TGTGCCAGCAGTCGGGACAGTGGTCAGCCCCAGCATTTT.

This clone was seen a few times. V and J are TRBV5-1 and TRBJ2-1, with 10 nucleotides matching TRBD2. CDR1 and CDR2 (germline): SGHRS, YFSETQ. CDR3 length: 19 amino acids. V shed 0 bases and J 0 bases; nucleotides not matched to a gene: 9. Here the CDR3 DNA reads TGCGCCAGCAGCTTGGAGCTAGCGGGGGCCTCGAGCTCCTACAATGAGCAGTTCTTC. This gives the protein CASSLELAGASSSYNEQFF.

V usage is TRBV2 and J usage is TRBJ1-2, with D unresolved. V shed 4 bases and J shed 0 bases, with 9 bases lying between them. The CDR3 sequence is 14 residues long. CDR1 and CDR2 (germline): SNHLY, FYNNEI. This CDR3 is CASSAEVANYGYTF. The CDR3 region has the DNA TGTGCCAGCAGTGCGGAGGTAGCTAACTATGGCTACACCTTC.

This clone has a handful of counts. This chain joins TRBV7-9 and TRBJ2-5, with D possibly being TRBD1 (5 bases). Trimming removed 5 bases at V and 5 bases at J, with 15 bases between. The length of the CDR3 is 14 residues. Germline CDR1 reads SEHNR; CDR2 reads FQNEAQ (reference sequence). The CDR3 sequence is CASSLGPPGETQYF. The CDR3 nucleotides are TGTGCCAGCAGCCTCGGCCCACCAGGGGAGACCCAGTACTTC.

This clone was seen only a few times. The V and J genes are TRBV30 and TRBJ1-6; D gene ambiguous. From germline, CDR1 is GTSNPN and CDR2 SVGIG (reference sequence). The germline V and J ends were trimmed by 0 bases and 7 bases, with 13 bases remaining between them. The CDR3 spans 15 residues. The CDR3 DNA reads as TGTGCCTGGAGTGTGAAGGTAGTTCGCAATTCACCCCTCCACTTT. Its translation is CAWSVKVVRNSPLHF.

This clone was observed a handful of times. The chain joins TRBV7-9 to TRBJ2-1; tentatively, D is TRBD2 (7 bases). This CDR3 is 15 amino acids long. CDR1 is SEHNR and CDR2 is FQNEAQ in the germline V gene (reference sequence). Trimming removed 6 bases at V and 4 bases at J, with 16 bases between. CDR3 residues: CASRDGTTGYNEQFF. CDR3 in DNA: TGTGCCAGCAGAGACGGGACTACAGGGTACAATGAGCAGTTCTTC.

This clone was detected a few times. The chain links TRBV29-1 to TRBJ2-3; D gene ambiguous. The V end was cut by 4 bases, the J end by 1 base, with 12 bases between. Looked up from germline, CDR1 is SQVTM and CDR2 is ANQGSEA. The CDR3 is 14 residues long. CDR3 bases: TGCAGCGTTGCAAACTTGATCCGCACAGATACGCAGTATTTT. Translated, it gives CSVANLIRTDTQYF.

Details on this clone: A much larger clone lies a single base off, so this may be a read error. This rearrangement joins TRBV7-2 to TRBJ1-1; D is uncertain. Trimming took 1 base from V and 1 from J, leaving 4 bases between them. The germline gives CDR1 SGHTA, CDR2 FQGNSA. The CDR3 contains 13 residues. The CDR3 sequence is CASSLGSNTEAFF. CDR3 DNA sequence: TGTGCCAGCAGCTTAGGGTCGAACACTGAAGCTTTCTTT.

The CDR3 loop is CASSYSTSKLSSPLHF. CDR3 nucleotide sequence: TGTGCCAGCAGTTACTCGACCTCAAAGCTTTCTTCACCCCTCCACTTT. V is TRBV6-5 and J is TRBJ1-6; D uncertain. This CDR3 spans 16 amino acids. V was pared by 0 bases and J by 9 bases, with 15 bases between. Germline loops: CDR1 MNHEY, CDR2 SVGAGI.

This clone was detected a few times. V usage is TRBV6-1 and J usage is TRBJ2-2; tentative D call: TRBD1 (5 bases). Germline V gene lookup returns CDR1 MNHNS and CDR2 SASEGT. This CDR3 has 15 amino acids. V dropped 6 bases and J dropped 7 bases, with 18 bases sitting between them. CDR3 in DNA: TGTGCCAGCAGACTCGATCCAGGGTCAGACGGGGAGCTGTTTTTT. It translates to CASRLDPGSDGELFF.

This clone was detected only a few times. V is TRBV29-1 and J is TRBJ1-1, with D unclear. The germline V gene encodes CDR1 SQVTM and CDR2 ANQGSEA. The CDR3 runs to 12 residues. V dropped 5 bases and J dropped 6 bases, with 13 bases sitting between them. DNA of the CDR3: TGCAGCGTTCAGAGGCGGGTTGCTGAAGCTTTCTTT. Protein product: CSVQRRVAEAFF.

The sample holds a few counts of this clone. This chain links TRBV6-1 with TRBJ1-5; D call uncertain. The V gene's germline CDR1 is MNHNS and CDR2 SASEGT. The CDR3 covers 15 residues. Trimming shortened V by 3 bases and J by 4 bases, and 13 bases separated the two germline ends. For the CDR3, the DNA is TGTGCCAGCAGTGAGGTCTTAGGGAAGAATCAGCCCCAGCATTTT. Protein sequence: CASSEVLGKNQPQHF.

This clone was seen a few times. The V and J genes are TRBV19 and TRBJ1-5; perhaps TRBD1 as D (5 bases). This CDR3 is 18 amino acids long. Germline CDR1 reads LNHDA; CDR2 reads SQIVND (reference sequence). V gave up 4 bases and J gave up 0 bases, with 19 bases separating them. Written as DNA, the CDR3 is TGTGCCAGTAGTACCCCCGGGAACAGGATTATTAGCAATCAGCCCCAGCATTTT. This sequence encodes CASSTPGNRIISNQPQHF.

This clone occurred a few times. Compared with germline, one end of the junction differs, possibly owing to a read error. V is TRBV18 and J is TRBJ1-4; 7 bases agree with TRBD1. Germline V gene lookup returns CDR1 KGHSH and CDR2 LQKENI. This CDR3 has 15 amino acids. Here the CDR3 reads CASSAPGQPREKLFF. The CDR3 coding sequence is TGTGCCAGCTCAGCACCGGGACAGCCGCGTGAAAAACTGTTTTTT. The full variable domain, in which reference TRBV18 and TRBJ1-4 provide the parts outside the CDR3, is NAGVMQNPRHLVRRRGQEARLRCSPMKGHSHVYWYRQLPEEGLKFMVYLQKENIIDESGMPKERFSAEFPKEGPSILRIQQVVRGDSAAYFCASSAPGQPREKLFFGSGTQLSVL.

The rearrangement joins TRBV5-6 to TRBJ1-2; 7 nucleotides line up with TRBD1. The CDR3 length is 14 residues. CDR1 and CDR2 (germline): SGHDT, YYEEEE. The V segment lost 3 bases and the J segment 4 bases; nucleotides outside the gene matches: 6. The CDR3 nucleotides read TGTGCCAGCAGCTCGCTGGACAGGTCCTATGGCTACACCTTC. Protein product: CASSSLDRSYGYTF. The full variable domain, rest sourced from reference TRBV5-6 and TRBJ1-2, is DAGVTQSPTHLIKTRGQQVTLRCSPKSGHDTVSWYQQALGQGPQFIFQYYEEEERQRGNFPDRFSGHQFPNYSSELNVNALLLGDSALYLCASSSLDRSYGYTFGSGTRLTVV.

The table lists this clone with a few counts. V usage is TRBV7-9 and J usage is TRBJ1-2, with 8 bases matching TRBD1. This CDR3 spans 14 amino acids. Germline V lookup: CDR1 SEHNR, CDR2 FQNEAQ (reference sequence). The ends lost 7 bases at V and 0 bases at J; junction bases unmatched: 4. This CDR3 reads CASTGTGPNYGYTF. CDR3 DNA sequence: TGTGCCAGCACCGGGACAGGTCCTAACTATGGCTACACCTTC.